The rows below give T cell receptor beta chains drawn from one sample of a study of T-cell reconstitution after alpha-beta-depleted transplantation in children. TCRdb passed the PCR reads through MiXCR, listing each CDR3 protein once. The table shows around 31,000 distinct CDR3 sequences, with under 8% occurring only once. Sequenced material: peripheral blood, taken 60 days after TCRalphabeta/CD19-depleted stem cell transplant. These receptors all stem from a child less than two years old who had a stem cell transplant for acute myeloid leukemia, so the T cells may come from the graft donor. Each CDR3 is given with its conserved first and last residue. The D gene is left open where the match is weak. Clone size is not always given. Where it is, it says once, few, many or a class for expanded clones.

cdr3_aa,cdr3_nt,clone_size,v_call,j_call,d_call
CASRMKGLKQGVQGETQYF,TGTGCCAGCAGGATGAAGGGGCTCAAACAGGGCGTCCAAGGAGAGACCCAGTACTTC,few,TRBV11-1,TRBJ2-5,-
CASSVGARGAKNIQYF,TGTGCCAGCAGCGTAGGGGCCCGGGGAGCCAAAAACATTCAGTACTTC,many,TRBV9,TRBJ2-4,-
CASSLGTGAYQETQYF,TGTGCCAGCAGCTTAGGTACAGGGGCCTACCAAGAGACCCAGTACTTC,many,TRBV7-2,TRBJ2-5,TRBD1
CASSFSRAPRDEQYF,TGTGCCAGCAGTTTTTCACGGGCCCCCAGGGACGAGCAGTACTTC,many,TRBV6-4,TRBJ2-7,-
CCARDPTTGKGKNIQYF,TGCTGTGCTAGAGACCCTACTACAGGGAAGGGCAAAAACATTCAGTACTTC,few,TRBV20-1,TRBJ2-4,-
CASSLWGGEQPQHF,TGTGCCAGCAGTTTATGGGGAGGAGAGCAGCCCCAGCATTTT,many,TRBV27,TRBJ1-5,-
CASSDLGQGNEQYF,TGCGCCAGCAGTGATTTGGGACAGGGCAACGAGCAGTACTTC,-,TRBV10-1,TRBJ2-7,TRBD1
CASSPSDFSYEQYF,TGCGCCAGCAGCCCCTCGGATTTTTCCTACGAGCAGTACTTC,many,TRBV4-3,TRBJ2-7,-
CASSVSGTGNTEAFF,TGTGCCAGCAGCGTCTCCGGGACAGGGAACACTGAAGCTTTCTTT,many,TRBV9,TRBJ1-1,TRBD1
CASSGGDPRYEQYF,TGTGCCAGCAGTGGGGGGGACCCTAGGTACGAGCAGTACTTC,many,TRBV25-1,TRBJ2-7,-
CSVGQGNRNQPQHF,TGCAGCGTGGGACAGGGGAATCGCAATCAGCCCCAGCATTTT,many,TRBV29-1,TRBJ1-5,TRBD1
CASSLGAVSTDTQYF,TGTGCCAGCAGCCTCGGAGCGGTGAGCACAGATACGCAGTATTTT,many,TRBV7-6,TRBJ2-3,-
CASSLGGGAEEQFF,TGTGCCAGCAGCTTAGGCGGGGGGGCCGAGGAGCAGTTCTTC,many,TRBV11-3,TRBJ2-1,TRBD2
CASSSGQGGNTIYF,TGTGCCAGCAGCTCGGGACAGGGTGGAAACACCATATATTTT,-,TRBV7-2,TRBJ1-3,TRBD1
CASSPSEWSGNTIYF,TGTGCCAGCAGCCCCTCTGAATGGTCTGGAAACACCATATATTTT,many,TRBV7-9,TRBJ1-3,-
CASILGGPAYNEQFF,TGTGCCAGCATCTTAGGCGGGCCAGCTTACAATGAGCAGTTCTTC,many,TRBV7-2,TRBJ2-1,-
CSAGLAGLGEQFF,TGCAGCGCCGGACTAGCGGGATTGGGTGAGCAGTTCTTC,many,TRBV29-1,TRBJ2-1,TRBD2
CASSSGRSLNYGYTF,TGTGCCAGCAGTTCGGGACGATCTCTTAACTATGGCTACACCTTC,many,TRBV27,TRBJ1-2,-
CASEGTSGFPGELFF,TGTGCCAGCGAGGGGACTAGCGGTTTTCCCGGGGAGCTGTTTTTT,many,TRBV7-8,TRBJ2-2,TRBD2
CATSRGPPGLAAYEQYF,TGTGCCACCAGCAGAGGGCCCCCGGGACTAGCGGCCTACGAGCAGTACTTC,many,TRBV15,TRBJ2-7,TRBD2
CASSLGQGAHTGELFF,TGTGCCAGCAGCTTGGGACAGGGGGCGCACACCGGGGAGCTGTTTTTT,many,TRBV5-6,TRBJ2-2,TRBD1
CASADSTQETQYF,TGCGCCAGCGCGGACAGTACACAAGAGACCCAGTACTTC,many,TRBV4-3,TRBJ2-5,-
CSVEEFGGRTDTGELFF,TGCAGCGTTGAAGAATTTGGGGGGAGGACGGACACCGGGGAGCTGTTTTTT,many,TRBV29-1,TRBJ2-2,-
CASRDAYEQYF,TGTGCCAGCAGAGATGCCTACGAGCAGTACTTC,many,TRBV6-2/TRBV6-3,TRBJ2-7,-
CASSLSPYWGGPREKLFF,TGTGCCAGCAGTTTATCACCCTATTGGGGGGGACCTCGTGAAAAACTGTTTTTT,many,TRBV28,TRBJ1-4,-
CASSLASGGLAKNIQYF,TGTGCCAGCAGCTTAGCCTCAGGGGGCCTCGCCAAAAACATTCAGTACTTC,many,TRBV7-2,TRBJ2-4,TRBD1
CSAGARRDHEAFF,TGCAGTGCTGGCGCGAGGAGGGATCATGAAGCTTTCTTT,many,TRBV20-1,TRBJ1-1,-
CASTRDRVDFYF,TGCGCCAGCACCCGAGACAGGGTGGATTTCTACTTC,many,TRBV10-2,TRBJ2-7,TRBD1
CANSSGIQETQYF,TGTGCCAACTCTAGCGGAATCCAAGAGACCCAGTACTTC,many,TRBV27,TRBJ2-5,TRBD2
CSATGPTKSYNEQFF,TGCAGTGCCACGGGACCGACAAAATCCTACAATGAGCAGTTCTTC,many,TRBV20-1,TRBJ2-1,-
CASSPGLGCCEQYF,TGTGCCAGCAGCCCCGGACTGGGTTGCTGCGAGCAGTACTTC,-,TRBV4-2,TRBJ2-7,-
CASRAGDTQYF,TGTGCCAGCCGGGCGGGAGATACGCAGTATTTT,many,TRBV27,TRBJ2-3,-
CASVRPGEETQYF,TGCGCCAGCGTCAGGCCCGGGGAAGAGACCCAGTACTTC,many,TRBV5-1,TRBJ2-5,-
CASSPGQKKNTQYF,TGCGCCAGCAGCCCGGGACAGAAGAAGAATACGCAGTATTTT,many,TRBV5-1,TRBJ2-3,TRBD1
CASRDKNSGNTIYF,TGCGCCAGCAGGGACAAGAACTCTGGAAACACCATATATTTT,many,TRBV5-1,TRBJ1-3,-
CAWSARAGGLNEQFF,TGTGCCTGGAGTGCCCGGGCGGGAGGGCTTAATGAGCAGTTCTTC,-,TRBV30,TRBJ2-1,TRBD2
CASSFPRDRRNTGELFF,TGTGCCAGCAGTTTCCCTCGGGACAGGAGGAACACCGGGGAGCTGTTTTTT,many,TRBV27,TRBJ2-2,TRBD1
CASSLRVKNEQFF,TGTGCCAGCAGCTTAAGGGTAAAGAATGAGCAGTTCTTC,many,TRBV7-9,TRBJ2-1,-
CASSVTDRVYQETQYF,TGCGCCAGCAGCGTGACTGACAGGGTGTACCAAGAGACCCAGTACTTC,many,TRBV5-1,TRBJ2-5,TRBD1
CASSLMVNEQFF,TGTGCCAGCAGTTTGATGGTCAATGAGCAGTTCTTC,many,TRBV28,TRBJ2-1,-
CASSLWGLETQYF,TGTGCCAGCAGCCTTTGGGGGCTGGAGACCCAGTACTTC,many,TRBV11-2,TRBJ2-5,-
CASSYGTGGGGSNQPQHF,TGTGCCAGCAGCTACGGGACAGGGGGCGGTGGTAGCAATCAGCCCCAGCATTTT,many,TRBV28,TRBJ1-5,TRBD1
CASSPDRGLTIEQFF,TGTGCCAGTAGTCCTGACAGGGGACTGACAATTGAGCAGTTCTTC,-,TRBV19,TRBJ2-1,TRBD1
CASSLWTSGAYEQYF,TGTGCCAGCAGCCTCTGGACTAGCGGGGCCTACGAGCAGTACTTC,many,TRBV11-2,TRBJ2-7,TRBD2
CASRDGPAYEQYF,TGTGCCAGCAGGGACGGACCTGCCTACGAGCAGTACTTC,many,TRBV27,TRBJ2-7,-
CASSGSAPYEQYF,TGTGCCAGCAGTGGGTCAGCACCCTACGAGCAGTACTTC,many,TRBV5-5,TRBJ2-7,-
CATSRDRAGKYNEQFF,TGTGCCACCAGCAGAGATCGAGCGGGAAAGTACAATGAGCAGTTCTTC,many,TRBV15,TRBJ2-1,TRBD2
CASSLGRQTRETQYF,TGCGCCAGCAGCTTGGGACGTCAAACCAGGGAGACCCAGTACTTC,many,TRBV5-1,TRBJ2-5,-
CASKGSSYEQYF,TGTGCCAGCAAGGGGAGTTCTTACGAGCAGTACTTC,many,TRBV28,TRBJ2-7,-
CASSAYGDGVNTEAFF,TGTGCCAGCAGCGCCTACGGGGATGGGGTTAACACTGAAGCTTTCTTT,-,TRBV7-2,TRBJ1-1,-
CATSAGTGELFF,TGTGCCACCAGTGCGGGAACCGGGGAGCTGTTTTTT,few,TRBV24-1,TRBJ2-2,-
CATSERDRGSGNTIYF,TGTGCCACCAGTGAAAGGGACAGGGGCTCTGGAAACACCATATATTTT,-,TRBV24-1,TRBJ1-3,TRBD1
CASSDGARYTF,TGTGCCAGCAGCGACGGGGCCCGCTACACCTTC,many,TRBV9,TRBJ1-2,-
CASSEGLAGGSSYNEQFF,TGCGCCAGCAGCGAGGGACTAGCGGGAGGTTCATCCTACAATGAGCAGTTCTTC,many,TRBV5-1,TRBJ2-1,TRBD2
CASSSWTGGTDTQYF,TGTGCCAGCAGTTCGTGGACAGGGGGCACAGATACGCAGTATTTT,many,TRBV27,TRBJ2-3,TRBD1
CASSVEASRAEQYF,TGTGCCAGCAGCGTAGAAGCAAGCCGGGCGGAGCAGTACTTC,many,TRBV9,TRBJ2-7,-
CASSVRGQEIETQYF,TGTGCCAGCAGCGTTAGAGGACAAGAGATCGAGACCCAGTACTTC,many,TRBV9,TRBJ2-5,-
CASSFRSGMGTGELFF,TGTGCCAGCAGCTTTAGAAGCGGGATGGGGACCGGGGAGCTGTTTTTT,many,TRBV7-6,TRBJ2-2,TRBD2
CASSFLRKTSSGNTIYF,TGTGCCAGCAGTTTCCTTAGAAAGACCAGCTCTGGAAACACCATATATTTT,few,TRBV12-3/TRBV12-4,TRBJ1-3,-
CASSGTEYNEQFF,TGTGCCAGCAGCGGGACAGAGTACAATGAGCAGTTCTTC,many,TRBV9,TRBJ2-1,-